The clone carrying this TCR beta chain was observed a handful of times. Its antigen is not known. Germline CDR1 is SGHRS and CDR2 is YFSETQ. The CDR3 consists of 14 residues. With V trimmed by 0 bases and J by 2 bases, 1 base remained unmatched. These data originate in a study of cytomegalovirus exposure and HLA in healthy donors. Study-level points and caveats: DRB1 showed the most TCR associations and HLA-C the fewest in a later analysis, as rates varied by HLA locus.

Primers: 60 Vbeta forward and 13 Jbeta reverse. Clones were sequenced by immunoSEQ multiplex PCR, and TCRdb holds only the in-frame ones, with some missing. The profile shows 140,000 to 150,000 clones, around four fifths of them singletons. This clonotype was obtained from a woman aged 55-69 years in good health and CMV-seropositive. The chain carries TRBV5-1 and TRBJ2-7; TRBD1 matches 8 bases. Specimen: PBMCs. The CDR3 sequence is CASSLGTGTYEQYF. The CDR3 nucleotides are TGCGCCAGCAGCTTGGGGACAGGGACCTACGAGCAGTACTTC.